The sequence of this T cell receptor beta chain was determined in a study of T cells in Graves' hyperthyroidism and ophthalmopathy. Study background: Blood was drawn when the patient was first diagnosed and still untreated. General study results and limits: Peripheral blood also featured most of the thyroid clonotypes expanded above 0.001.

This clonotype was detected ten times or more. No antigen is known for it. Germline CDR1 LGHDT, CDR2 YNNKEL (reference sequence). With 4 bases removed from V and 1 base from J, the gap between germline ends came to 13 bases. The CDR3 is 15 residues long. There were TCR beta CDR3 regions amplified from RNA transcripts. Initially, a first-round RT-PCR of the TCR CDR3 employed the HTBI primer set. From the multiplex PCR reads, TCRdb called clonotypes with MiXCR, one entry per CDR3 protein. The sample records around 490,000 distinct CDR3 sequences, 20% being singletons. The chain uses TRBV3-1 and TRBJ1-1; a possible D gene is TRBD1 (5 bases). The receptor's source is a man aged 35 to 55 with Graves' ophthalmopathy. Source material: blood. CDR3: CASSPDGHSNTEAFF. The CDR3 DNA follows: TGTGCCAGCAGCCCCGACGGACATTCGAACACTGAAGCTTTCTTT.